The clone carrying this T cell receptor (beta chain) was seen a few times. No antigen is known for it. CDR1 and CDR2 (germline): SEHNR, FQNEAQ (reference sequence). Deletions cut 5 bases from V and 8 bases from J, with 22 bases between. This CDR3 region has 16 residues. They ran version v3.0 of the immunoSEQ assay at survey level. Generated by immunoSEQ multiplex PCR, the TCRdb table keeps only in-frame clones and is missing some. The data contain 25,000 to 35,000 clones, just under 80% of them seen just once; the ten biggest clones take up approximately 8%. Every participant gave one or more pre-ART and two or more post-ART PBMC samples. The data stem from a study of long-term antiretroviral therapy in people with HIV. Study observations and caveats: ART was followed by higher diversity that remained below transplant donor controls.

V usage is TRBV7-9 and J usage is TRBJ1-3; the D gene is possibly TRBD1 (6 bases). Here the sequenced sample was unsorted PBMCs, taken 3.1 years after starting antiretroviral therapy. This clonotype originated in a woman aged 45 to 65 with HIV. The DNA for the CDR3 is TGTGCCAGCAGCAAAACTGGGGGGCAAGTCCGGGACACCATATATTTT. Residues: CASSKTGGQVRDTIYF.